This T cell receptor beta chain was found in a study of CD8+ T cells in alopecia areata. As for the study in general: Treated individuals took tofacitinib by mouth, 5 to 10 mg twice daily.

Treatment of the sample: oral pan-JAK inhibitor, 5-10 mg twice daily. The CDR3 sequence is 17 residues long. The V end lost 1 base, the J end lost 0 bases, and 16 bases lay between the germline ends. Germline CDR1 is SGHVS and CDR2 is FNYEAQ. The authors extracted RNA and reverse transcribed it into cDNA as the sequencing template. TCRdb's table, derived via immunoSEQ multiplex PCR, lists solely in-frame clones and lacks some. Of about 140,000 clones listed, approximately 85% are singletons. The V and J genes are TRBV7-6 and TRBJ2-7; D unresolved. The receptor was isolated from a human donor with alopecia areata. The specimen was CD8+ T cells sorted from blood, collected at week 4, from a patient treated with tofacitinib. CDR3 in DNA: TGTGCCAGCAGCTTAGGGCCCCAGTCCTACTCCTCCTACGAGCAGTACTTC. It specifies CASSLGPQSYSSYEQYF.